The clone carrying this T cell receptor beta chain has only one observation. Other nucleotide sequences in the sample specify the same CDR3. Original processing methods: Amplification of reference gene primers provided the estimated nucleated cell counts. Clones were sequenced by immunoSEQ multiplex PCR, and TCRdb holds only the in-frame ones, with some missing. The D gene and trimming were derived from the DNA, and the V and J assignments and clone size from that table. The sample has roughly 120,000 clones; around 82% are singletons. This sample was included in a study of blood T cell repertoires in COVID-19. Study details: Donors in the United States, Italy and Spain gave samples during acute or convalescent COVID-19. Sources were T cells, B-cell-depleted T cells, or PBMCs; the material itself was cDNA or gDNA.

V shed 7 bases, J shed 5 bases, and the junction held 8 bases outside the gene matches. This CDR3 spans 14 amino acids. The germline gives CDR1 MNHEY, CDR2 SVGAGI. This sequence joins TRBV6-5 and TRBJ2-5; 9 bases align to TRBD1. This receptor was obtained from a human donor in a cohort sampled during active COVID-19. Sequenced sample: peripheral blood. CDR3 coding DNA: TGTGCCAGCACCCGGGGGACAGGGCGGGAGACCCAGTACTTC. Translated: CASTRGTGRETQYF.